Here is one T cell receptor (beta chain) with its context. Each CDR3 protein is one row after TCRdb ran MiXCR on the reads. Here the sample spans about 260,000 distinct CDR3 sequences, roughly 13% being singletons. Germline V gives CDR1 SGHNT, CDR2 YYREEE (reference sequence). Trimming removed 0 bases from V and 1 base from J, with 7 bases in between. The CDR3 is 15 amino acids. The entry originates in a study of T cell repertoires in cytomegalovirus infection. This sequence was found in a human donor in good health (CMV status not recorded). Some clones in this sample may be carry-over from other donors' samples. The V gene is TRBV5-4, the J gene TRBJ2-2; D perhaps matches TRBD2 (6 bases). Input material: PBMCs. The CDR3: CASSLGLGNTGELFF. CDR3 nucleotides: TGTGCCAGCAGCTTGGGACTAGGGAACACCGGGGAGCTGTTTTTT.